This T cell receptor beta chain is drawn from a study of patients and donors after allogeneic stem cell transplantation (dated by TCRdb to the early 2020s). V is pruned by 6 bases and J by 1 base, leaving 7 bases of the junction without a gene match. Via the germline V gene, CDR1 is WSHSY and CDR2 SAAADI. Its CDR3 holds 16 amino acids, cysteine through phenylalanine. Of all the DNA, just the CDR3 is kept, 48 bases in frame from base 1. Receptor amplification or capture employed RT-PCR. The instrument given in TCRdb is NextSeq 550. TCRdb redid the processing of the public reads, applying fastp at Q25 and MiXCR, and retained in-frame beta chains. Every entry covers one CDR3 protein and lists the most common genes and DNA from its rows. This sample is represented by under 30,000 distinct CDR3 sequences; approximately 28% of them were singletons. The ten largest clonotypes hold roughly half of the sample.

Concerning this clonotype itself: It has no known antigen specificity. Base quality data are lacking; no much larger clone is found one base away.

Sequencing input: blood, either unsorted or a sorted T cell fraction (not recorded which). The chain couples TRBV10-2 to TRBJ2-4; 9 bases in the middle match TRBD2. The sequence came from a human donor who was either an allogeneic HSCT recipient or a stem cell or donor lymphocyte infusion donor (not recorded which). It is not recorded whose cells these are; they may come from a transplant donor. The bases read TGCGCCAGCAGGGGGACTAGCTTTGGTGCCAAAAACATTCAGTACTTC. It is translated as CASRGTSFGAKNIQYF.